This T cell receptor (beta chain) was recovered during a study of monozygotic twins with inflammatory bowel disease. Remarks on this clonotype: The antigen remains unidentified.

Points from the study as a whole: IBD patients exhibited fewer clonotypes shared with other individuals than healthy twins, particularly with disease activity. Against healthy co-twins, IBD patients had lower TCRbeta diversity (measured by inverse Simpson).

Template switching added UMIs carrying a 6-nucleotide sample barcode. TCRdb reprocessed the 5' RACE reads and reports one entry per CDR3 protein, with no DNA. The sample holds some 160,000 distinct CDR3 sequences. The CDR3 covers 15 residues. Germline V gene lookup returns CDR1 DFQATT and CDR2 SNEGSKA (reference sequence). The TCR was taken from a human donor with ulcerative colitis or Crohn's disease, or a healthy co-twin of an affected twin (not recorded which). The rearrangement links TRBV20-1 to TRBJ2-5; without DNA, the TCRdb call of TRBD1 cannot be checked. The sample comprised blood. The CDR3 here is CSARDLSGAAETQYF.